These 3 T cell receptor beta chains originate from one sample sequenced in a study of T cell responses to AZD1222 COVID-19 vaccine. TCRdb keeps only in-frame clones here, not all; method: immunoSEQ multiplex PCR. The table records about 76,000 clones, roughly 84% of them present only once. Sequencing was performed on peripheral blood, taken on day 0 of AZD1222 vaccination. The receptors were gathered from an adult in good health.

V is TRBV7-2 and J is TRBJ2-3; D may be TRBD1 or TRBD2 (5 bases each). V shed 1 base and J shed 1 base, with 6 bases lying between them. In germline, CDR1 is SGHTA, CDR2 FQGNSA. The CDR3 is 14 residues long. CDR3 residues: CASSLVGGTDTQYF. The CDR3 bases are TGTGCCAGCAGCTTAGTGGGGGGCACAGATACGCAGTATTTT.

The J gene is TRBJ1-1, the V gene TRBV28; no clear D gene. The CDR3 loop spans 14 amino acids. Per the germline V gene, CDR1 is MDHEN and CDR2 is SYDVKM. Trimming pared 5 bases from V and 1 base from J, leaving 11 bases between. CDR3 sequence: CASSPHGKNTEAFF. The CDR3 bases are TGTGCCAGCAGTCCGCACGGAAAGAACACTGAAGCTTTCTTT.

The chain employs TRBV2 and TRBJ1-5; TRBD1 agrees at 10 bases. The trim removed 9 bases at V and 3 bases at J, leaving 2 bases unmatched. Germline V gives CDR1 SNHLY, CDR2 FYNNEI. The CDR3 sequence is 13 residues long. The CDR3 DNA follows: TGTGCCAGTGACAGGGGGCCCAATCAGCCCCAGCATTTT. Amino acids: CASDRGPNQPQHF. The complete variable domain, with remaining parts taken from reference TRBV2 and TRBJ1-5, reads EPEVTQTPSHQVTQMGQEVILRCVPISNHLYFYWYRQILGQKVEFLVSFYNNEISEKSEIFDDQFSVERPDGSNFTLKIRSTKLEDSAMYFCASDRGPNQPQHFGDGTRLSIL.